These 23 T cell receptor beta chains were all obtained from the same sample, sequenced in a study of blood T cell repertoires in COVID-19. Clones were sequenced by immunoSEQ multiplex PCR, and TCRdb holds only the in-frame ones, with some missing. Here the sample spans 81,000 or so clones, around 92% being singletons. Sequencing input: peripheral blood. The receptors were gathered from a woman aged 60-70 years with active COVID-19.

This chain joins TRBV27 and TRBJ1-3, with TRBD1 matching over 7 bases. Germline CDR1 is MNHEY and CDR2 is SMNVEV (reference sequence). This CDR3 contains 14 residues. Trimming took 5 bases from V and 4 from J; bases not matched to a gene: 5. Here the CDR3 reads CASSPSGQGNTIYF. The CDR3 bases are TGTGCCAGCAGTCCTTCGGGACAGGGAAACACCATATATTTT.

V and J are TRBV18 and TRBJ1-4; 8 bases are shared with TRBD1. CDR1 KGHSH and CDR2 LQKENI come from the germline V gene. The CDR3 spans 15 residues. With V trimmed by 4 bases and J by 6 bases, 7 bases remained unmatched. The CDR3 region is CASSLTGGSDEKLFF. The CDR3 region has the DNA TGTGCCAGCTCACTAACAGGGGGATCGGATGAAAAACTGTTTTTT.

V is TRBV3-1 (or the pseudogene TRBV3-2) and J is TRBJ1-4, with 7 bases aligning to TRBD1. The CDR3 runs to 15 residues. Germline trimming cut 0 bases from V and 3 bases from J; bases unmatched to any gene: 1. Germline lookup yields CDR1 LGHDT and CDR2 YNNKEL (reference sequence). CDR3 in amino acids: CASSQEGQSNEKLFF. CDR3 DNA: TGTGCCAGCAGCCAAGAGGGACAGTCTAATGAAAAACTGTTTTTT.

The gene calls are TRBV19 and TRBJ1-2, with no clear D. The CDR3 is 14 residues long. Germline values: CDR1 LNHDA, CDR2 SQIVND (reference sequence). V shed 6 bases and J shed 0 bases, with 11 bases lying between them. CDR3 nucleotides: TGTGCCAGTAGCCCGCGAGAACCTAACTATGGCTACACCTTC. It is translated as CASSPREPNYGYTF.

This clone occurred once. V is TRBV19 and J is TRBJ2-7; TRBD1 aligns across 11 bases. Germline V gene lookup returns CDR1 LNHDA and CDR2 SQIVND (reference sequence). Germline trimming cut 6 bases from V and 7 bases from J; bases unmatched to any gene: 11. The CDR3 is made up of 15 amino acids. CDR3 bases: TGTGCCAGTAGAGGACAGGGGGCGATGGAACGGGAGCAGTACTTC. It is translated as CASRGQGAMEREQYF.

In DNA, the CDR3 is TGTGCCAGCTCACTTTTCGGAACGGACAGTGCAACTAATGAAAAACTGTTTTTT. This gives the protein CASSLFGTDSATNEKLFF. V is TRBV18 and J is TRBJ1-4, with D perhaps matching TRBD1 (6 bases). The CDR3 covers 18 residues. V was shortened by 4 bases and J by 0 bases, with 18 bases between the two germline ends. The germline gives CDR1 KGHSH, CDR2 LQKENI.

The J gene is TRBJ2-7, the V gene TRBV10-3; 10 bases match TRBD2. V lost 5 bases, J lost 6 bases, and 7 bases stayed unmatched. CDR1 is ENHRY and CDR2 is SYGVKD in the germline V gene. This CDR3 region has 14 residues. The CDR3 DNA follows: TGTGCCATCAGTTCCGGGACTAGCGTTAGCGAGCAGTACTTC. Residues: CAISSGTSVSEQYF.

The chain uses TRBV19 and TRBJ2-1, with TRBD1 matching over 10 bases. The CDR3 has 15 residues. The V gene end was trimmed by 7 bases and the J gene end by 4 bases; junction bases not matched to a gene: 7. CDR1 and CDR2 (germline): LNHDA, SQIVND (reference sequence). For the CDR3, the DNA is TGTGCCAGTACCCTCGGACAGGGGGGATACAATGAGCAGTTCTTC. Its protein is CASTLGQGGYNEQFF.

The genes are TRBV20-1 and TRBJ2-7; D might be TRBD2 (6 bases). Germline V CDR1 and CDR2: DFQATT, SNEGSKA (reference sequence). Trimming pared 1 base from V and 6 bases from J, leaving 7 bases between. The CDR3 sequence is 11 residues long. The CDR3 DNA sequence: TGCAGTGCTAGAGGGGACTCCGAGCAGTACTTC. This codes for CSARGDSEQYF.

CDR3 in DNA: TGCGCCAGCAGCTTCGGGACTGATGGCTACACCTTC. It translates to CASSFGTDGYTF. The chain couples TRBV5-1 to TRBJ1-2; tentative D call: TRBD1 (5 bases). The CDR3 runs to 12 residues. V was clipped by 2 bases and J by 6 bases, with 8 bases between them. Germline V gene sequence: CDR1 SGHRS, CDR2 YFSETQ.

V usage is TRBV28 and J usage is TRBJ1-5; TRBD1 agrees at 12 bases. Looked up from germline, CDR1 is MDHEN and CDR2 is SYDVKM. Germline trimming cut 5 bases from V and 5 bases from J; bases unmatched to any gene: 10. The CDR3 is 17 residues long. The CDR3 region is CASSPTPGTGGHQPQHF. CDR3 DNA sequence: TGTGCCAGCAGTCCAACCCCAGGGACAGGGGGCCATCAGCCCCAGCATTTT.

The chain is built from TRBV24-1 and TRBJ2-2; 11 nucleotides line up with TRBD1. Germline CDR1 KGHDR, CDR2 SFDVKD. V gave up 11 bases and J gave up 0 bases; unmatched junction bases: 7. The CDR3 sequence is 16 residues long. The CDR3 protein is CAIAGGQGANTGELFF. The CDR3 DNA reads TGTGCCATCGCGGGGGGACAGGGGGCGAACACCGGGGAGCTGTTTTTT.

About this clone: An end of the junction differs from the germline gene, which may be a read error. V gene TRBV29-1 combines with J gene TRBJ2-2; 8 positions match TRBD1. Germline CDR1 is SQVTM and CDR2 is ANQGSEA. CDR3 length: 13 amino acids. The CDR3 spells CSVGTGSTRELFF. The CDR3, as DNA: TGCAGCGTTGGGACAGGGAGCACCCGGGAGCTGTTTTTT.

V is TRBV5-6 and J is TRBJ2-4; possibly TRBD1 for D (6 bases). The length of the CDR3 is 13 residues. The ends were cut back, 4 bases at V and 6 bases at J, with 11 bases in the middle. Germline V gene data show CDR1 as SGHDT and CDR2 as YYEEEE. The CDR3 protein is CASSKGETNIQYF. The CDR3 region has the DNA TGTGCCAGCAGCAAGGGGGAGACAAACATTCAGTACTTC.

CDR3: CAWIGGGAGEQFF. Written as DNA, the CDR3 is TGTGCCTGGATTGGCGGGGGGGCCGGGGAGCAGTTCTTC. The chain recombines TRBV30 with TRBJ2-1; 9 positions match TRBD2. The CDR3 runs 13 residues. V lost 4 bases, J lost 10 bases, and 8 bases stayed unmatched. Germline CDR1 is GTSNPN and CDR2 is SVGIG (reference sequence).

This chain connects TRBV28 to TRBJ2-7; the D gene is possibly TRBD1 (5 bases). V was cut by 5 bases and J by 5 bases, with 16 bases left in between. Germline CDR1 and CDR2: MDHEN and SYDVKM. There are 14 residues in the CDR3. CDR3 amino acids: CASSRDPGSHEQYF. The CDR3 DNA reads TGTGCCAGCAGTCGAGACCCAGGGTCTCACGAGCAGTACTTC.

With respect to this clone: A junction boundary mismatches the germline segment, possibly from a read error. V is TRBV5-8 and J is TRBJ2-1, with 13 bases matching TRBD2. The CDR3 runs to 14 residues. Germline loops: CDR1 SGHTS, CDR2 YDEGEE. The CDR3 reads CASSPGTSGTTGVF. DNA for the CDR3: TGTGCCAGCAGCCCCGGGACTAGCGGGACCACAGGGGTCTTC.

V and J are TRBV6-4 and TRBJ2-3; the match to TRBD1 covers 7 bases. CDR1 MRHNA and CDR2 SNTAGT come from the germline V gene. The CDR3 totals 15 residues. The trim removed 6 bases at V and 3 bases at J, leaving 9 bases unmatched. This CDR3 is CASRVQPGGTDTQYF. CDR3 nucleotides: TGTGCCAGCAGGGTCCAGCCAGGGGGTACAGATACGCAGTATTTT.

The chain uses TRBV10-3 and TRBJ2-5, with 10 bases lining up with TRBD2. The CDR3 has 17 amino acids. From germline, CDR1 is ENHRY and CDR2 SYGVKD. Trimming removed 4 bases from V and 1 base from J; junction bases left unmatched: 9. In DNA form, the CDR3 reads TGTGCCATCAGTGGGGCTAGCGGGGGAAGTCTCCAAGAGACCCAGTACTTC. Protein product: CAISGASGGSLQETQYF.

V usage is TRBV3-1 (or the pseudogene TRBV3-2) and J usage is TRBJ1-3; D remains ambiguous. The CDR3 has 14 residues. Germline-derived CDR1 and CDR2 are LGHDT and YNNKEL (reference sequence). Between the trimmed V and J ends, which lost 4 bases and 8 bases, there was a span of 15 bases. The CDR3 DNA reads TGTGCCAGCAGCCTACCTTCCGGCGGGGACACCATATATTTT. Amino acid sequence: CASSLPSGGDTIYF.

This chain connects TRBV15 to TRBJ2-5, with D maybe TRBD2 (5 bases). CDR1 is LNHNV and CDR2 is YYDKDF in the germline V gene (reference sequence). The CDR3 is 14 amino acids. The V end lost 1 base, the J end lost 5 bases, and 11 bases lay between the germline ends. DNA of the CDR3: TGTGCCACCAGCAGAGCGAGGGATGGGGAGACCCAGTACTTC. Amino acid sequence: CATSRARDGETQYF.

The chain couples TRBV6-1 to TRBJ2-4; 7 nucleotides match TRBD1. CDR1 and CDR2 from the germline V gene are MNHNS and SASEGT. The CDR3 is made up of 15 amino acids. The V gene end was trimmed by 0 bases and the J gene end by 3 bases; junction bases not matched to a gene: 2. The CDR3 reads CASSEAPGGKNIQYF. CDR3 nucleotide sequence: TGTGCCAGCAGTGAAGCGCCAGGGGGCAAAAACATTCAGTACTTC.

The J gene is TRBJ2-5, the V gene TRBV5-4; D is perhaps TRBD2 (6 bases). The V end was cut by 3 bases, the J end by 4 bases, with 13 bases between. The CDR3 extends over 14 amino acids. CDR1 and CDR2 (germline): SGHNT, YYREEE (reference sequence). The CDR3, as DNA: TGTGCCAGCAGCTCGGAGGGGTTGGGAGAGACCCAGTACTTC. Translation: CASSSEGLGETQYF.